This T cell receptor beta chain was documented in a study of PD-L1 blockade in urothelial cancer. Study overall: Researchers found blood samples held a median of around 140,000 T cells.

As to time point: pretreatment peripheral blood. Per germline, CDR1 SGDLS and CDR2 YYNGEE. V lost 5 bases, J lost 6 bases, and 6 bases stayed unmatched. The CDR3 totals 13 residues. The data were produced by immunoSEQ multiplex PCR, yet TCRdb's version contains in-frame clones alone and is incomplete. The table has fewer than 75,000 clones, roughly nine tenths seen once. The gene calls are TRBV9 and TRBJ1-1; TRBD1 agrees at 8 bases. This sample comprised PBMCs, obtained around atezolizumab (anti-PD-L1) treatment. The receptor comes from a man aged 65 to 79 with urothelial cancer. CDR3 bases: TGTGCCAGCAGTCAGGGGGCTGTCGCTGAAGCTTTCTTT. It yields the protein CASSQGAVAEAFF.